This T cell receptor (beta chain) was found in a study of blood T cell repertoires in COVID-19 (dated by TCRdb to about 2020). Study-level background: The collaborator samples originated in the United States, Italy and Spain and spanned the acute and convalescent phases of COVID-19. The material from the prospective study consisted of cDNA or gDNA derived from T cells, B-cell-depleted T cells, or PBMCs. Deeply sampled blood TCRbeta repertoires from subjects exposed to, actively infected with, or recovered from COVID-19 were included in the dataset. The repertoires were released in a freely available public database intended as a resource for research on the immune response to SARS-CoV-2. The samples were drawn from the first 160 participants of the ongoing ImmuneRACE study and from 1,254 subjects provided by 6 global collaborators. Sample metadata almost always included a de-identified subject ID, COVID-19 status, age in years and sex. Where HLA class I and class II types were available, the types were taken from metadata supplied by the sample provider, not from assay-based typing. Here is what the overall study found, with its caveats: How much clinical and demographic metadata was included differed by source and by participant, and the metadata was provided uncurated.

One collaborating source in Seattle enrolled patients during active infection and followed them longitudinally through the course of disease. Collaborating institutions collected whole blood in K2EDTA tubes following their own protocols. For TCRbeta analysis, collaborators shipped samples as frozen whole blood, isolated PBMCs, or DNA extracted from either of those sample types. In regard to this clone: No cognate antigen has been identified for it. No per-base quality is available; no much larger clone lies one base away.

The germline V gene supplies CDR1 SGHDT and CDR2 YYEEEE. Including cysteine and phenylalanine, the CDR3 has 16 amino acids. Only the CDR3 DNA stays, 48 bases, in frame from base 1. V is reduced by 0 bases and J by 7 bases, leaving a spacing of 17 bases between them. TCRbeta CDR3 regions were amplified from genomic DNA using the immunoSEQ Assay, a bias-controlled multiplex PCR. The paper's processing steps were these. The number of nucleated cells in each sample was estimated by amplification of reference gene primers within the assay. Sequence reads were collapsed and filtered to measure the absolute abundance of every unique TCRbeta CDR3 rearrangement. Productive Simpson clonality was computed per sample as the square root of Simpson's diversity index over productive rearrangements. Held by TCRdb, this immuneACCESS table contains in-frame sequences only and omits some clones. Under half of the omission traces to an unresolved V gene where checked; the cause of the rest is unknown. Clone size and the V and J calls come from that table; the DNA yielded D and trimming. The sample has 250,000 to 300,000 clones on record, around 88% of them singletons. The ten largest clones capture approximately 14% of the sample.

The receptor was derived from a woman between 65 and 79 years old with COVID-19, enrolled during active disease. This sequence uses TRBV5-6 and TRBJ2-4, with TRBD2 tentatively as D gene (6 bases match). The sequencing input was peripheral blood. CDR3 protein: CASSLAGGGLSNIQYF. In nucleotide form, the sequence is TGTGCCAGCAGCTTGGCCGGGGGAGGATTGTCGAACATTCAGTACTTC.